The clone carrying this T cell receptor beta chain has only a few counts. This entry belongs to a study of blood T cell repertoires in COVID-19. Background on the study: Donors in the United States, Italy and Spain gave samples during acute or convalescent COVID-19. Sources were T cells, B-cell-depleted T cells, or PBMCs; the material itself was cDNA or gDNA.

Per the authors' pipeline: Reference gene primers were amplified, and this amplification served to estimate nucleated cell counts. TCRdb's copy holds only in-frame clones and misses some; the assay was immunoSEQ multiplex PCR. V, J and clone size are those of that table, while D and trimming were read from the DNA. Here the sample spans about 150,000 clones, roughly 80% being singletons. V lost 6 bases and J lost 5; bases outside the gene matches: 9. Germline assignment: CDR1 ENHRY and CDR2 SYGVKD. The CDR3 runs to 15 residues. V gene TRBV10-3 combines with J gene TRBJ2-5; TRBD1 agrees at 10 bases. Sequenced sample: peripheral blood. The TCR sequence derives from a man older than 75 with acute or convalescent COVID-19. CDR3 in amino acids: CAIRAGTGASETQYF. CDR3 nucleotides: TGTGCCATCAGAGCCGGGACAGGGGCGTCGGAGACCCAGTACTTC.